These 16 T cell receptor beta chains share one sample of origin, sequenced in a study of blood T cells in healthy people across ages. The authors ran a second PCR of 7 to 11 cycles using a sample-barcoded 5' primer and a J-beta primer mix. TCRdb re-called the 5' RACE reads through MiXCR, storing one row per CDR3 protein. The data hold hundreds of thousands of distinct CDR3 sequences, with around 50% observed a single time. Specimen: blood. The source of these receptors is a woman of 80 years or more in good health.

The genes are TRBV20-1 and TRBJ2-7; D perhaps matches TRBD2 (6 bases). Trimming removed 3 bases at V and 3 bases at J, with 15 bases between. Looked up from germline, CDR1 is DFQATT and CDR2 is SNEGSKA (reference sequence). The CDR3 contains 14 residues. This CDR3 reads CSASLQTRVYEQYF. CDR3 nucleotides: TGCAGTGCTAGCCTACAGACTAGAGTCTACGAGCAGTACTTC.

The chain employs TRBV7-9 and TRBJ2-1; the D gene is possibly TRBD1 (6 bases). CDR3 size: 15 residues. Germline V gene data show CDR1 as SEHNR and CDR2 as FQNEAQ (reference sequence). V was pared by 5 bases and J by 5 bases, with 16 bases between. DNA of the CDR3: TGTGCCAGCAGCGTAGGGGGACGAATCGACAATGAGCAGTTCTTC. The encoded protein is CASSVGGRIDNEQFF.

The genes are TRBV20-1 and TRBJ2-3; TRBD1 matches 7 bases. Germline values: CDR1 DFQATT, CDR2 SNEGSKA (reference sequence). The V and J ends lost 6 bases and 2 bases, in that order; junction bases with no gene match: 11. The length of the CDR3 is 15 residues. CDR3: CSANYRGPLTDTQYF. DNA for the CDR3: TGCAGTGCCAATTACAGGGGTCCTCTCACAGATACGCAGTATTTT.

The chain is built from TRBV20-1 and TRBJ2-5, with 8 bases identical to TRBD1. The CDR3 consists of 13 residues. The V gene end was trimmed by 3 bases and the J gene end by 3 bases; junction bases not matched to a gene: 3. The germline gives CDR1 DFQATT, CDR2 SNEGSKA (reference sequence). The CDR3 loop is CSARRTGKETQYF. The CDR3, as DNA: TGCAGTGCTAGGCGGACAGGGAAAGAGACCCAGTACTTC.

This clonotype has a count of ten or more. The chain combines TRBV28 with TRBJ1-2; D is perhaps TRBD1 (5 bases). CDR3 size: 14 residues. Trimming left V 7 bases short and J 4 bases short, with 16 bases between. Germline V CDR1 and CDR2: MDHEN, SYDVKM. CDR3 nucleotide sequence: TGTGCCAGCACTTCGGGAGGGGCGGTCTATGGCTACACCTTC. Translating gives CASTSGGAVYGYTF.

The V and J genes are TRBV29-1 and TRBJ2-1; 10 nucleotides agree with TRBD2. This CDR3 is 13 amino acids long. Germline CDR1 SQVTM, CDR2 ANQGSEA. J was trimmed by 6 bases and V by 5 bases; bases with no gene match: 4. CDR3 in DNA: TGCAGCGTTAAGGGACTAGCGCGCAATGAGCAGTTCTTC. It specifies CSVKGLARNEQFF.

Of note for this clonotype: It may be a read error: a sequence one base away is much more abundant. The genes are TRBV6-5 and TRBJ2-5; TRBD1 aligns across 7 bases. Germline CDR1 MNHEY, CDR2 SVGAGI. The CDR3 sequence is 16 residues long. J gave up 11 bases and V 7 bases, and 22 bases lay outside the gene matches. The CDR3 DNA sequence: TGTGCCAGCACCTATAACCCGGGGAAAGGGGGCAATGAGCAGTACTTC. Residues: CASTYNPGKGGNEQYF.

A note on this clonotype: A junction boundary mismatches the germline segment, possibly from a read error. The chain combines TRBV5-1 with TRBJ2-6; weak D call: TRBD1 (5 bases). The CDR3 sequence is 16 residues long. CDR1 is SGHRS and CDR2 is YFSETQ in the germline V gene. The CDR3 DNA reads as TGCGCCAGCAATTCCCCTAGGGGCGCTGGGGCCAACTTCCTGACTTTC. The encoded protein is CASNSPRGAGANFLTF. The full variable domain, in which reference TRBV5-1 and TRBJ2-6 provide the parts outside the CDR3, is KAGVTQTPRYLIKTRGQQVTLSCSPISGHRSVSWYQQTPGQGLQFLFEYFSETQRNKGNFPGRFSGRQFSNSRSEMNVSTLELGDSALYLCASNSPRGAGANFLTFGAGSRLTVL.

Of note for this clonotype: This may come from a read error, since a much larger clone is one base off. The chain has TRBV15 and TRBJ2-7, with 7 nucleotides matching TRBD1. The J call may be incorrect, as the DNA end agrees better with TRBJ2-5. Germline values: CDR1 LNHNV, CDR2 YYDKDF (reference sequence). The CDR3 is made up of 13 amino acids. In DNA, the CDR3 is TGTGCCACCACCCGGGACAGACAAGAGACCCAGTACTTC. Its translation: CATTRDRQETQYF.

In its sample, this clonotype was seen many times. The chain employs TRBV7-9 and TRBJ1-4; the match to TRBD1 covers 9 bases. The CDR3 extends over 13 amino acids. V shed 8 bases and J 4 bases; nucleotides not matched to a gene: 2. CDR1 is SEHNR, CDR2 FQNEAQ, per germline (reference sequence). CDR3 coding DNA: TGTGCCAGCCAGGGACAGGGTAATGAAAAACTGTTTTTT. This encodes CASQGQGNEKLFF.

This clonotype appeared many times. V gene TRBV29-1 combines with J gene TRBJ2-1; 11 bases align to TRBD2. V lost 0 bases to trimming and J lost 10 bases; unmatched junction nucleotides: 11. The CDR3 sequence is 16 residues long. Germline V gene data show CDR1 as SQVTM and CDR2 as ANQGSEA. The CDR3 loop is CSVEEGRRLAGFEQFF. Written as DNA, the CDR3 is TGCAGCGTTGAAGAAGGGAGGAGACTAGCGGGATTCGAGCAGTTCTTC.

This sequence joins TRBV6-5 and TRBJ1-5; 8 nucleotides align to TRBD1. In germline, CDR1 is MNHEY, CDR2 SVGAGI. Losses at the gene ends were 7 bases for V and 6 bases for J; bases not matched to a gene: 5. The CDR3 is 13 amino acids. In nucleotides, the CDR3 is TGTGCCAGCAAGACAGGGGATGGTCAGCCCCAGCATTTT. This translates into CASKTGDGQPQHF.

DNA for the CDR3: TGTGCCAGCAGCCGACAATTCCAAGAGACCCAGTACTTC. Its translation: CASSRQFQETQYF. The chain links TRBV7-2 to TRBJ2-5; D is undetermined. Per the germline V gene, CDR1 is SGHTA and CDR2 is FQGNSA. The CDR3 loop spans 13 amino acids. V lost 5 bases and J 1 base, leaving 8 bases between the germline ends.

This sequence joins TRBV4-1 and TRBJ2-3; tentative D call: TRBD1 (5 bases). Per germline, CDR1 MGHRA and CDR2 YSYEKL. This CDR3 comprises 14 residues. V gave up 3 bases and J gave up 6 bases, with 13 bases separating them. CDR3 in DNA: TGCGCCAGCAGCCAGACCGACAGTACGGATACGCAGTATTTT. This encodes CASSQTDSTDTQYF.

This rearrangement joins TRBV25-1 to TRBJ2-1, with 11 bases aligning to TRBD2. The V and J ends lost 2 bases and 7 bases, in that order; junction bases with no gene match: 4. The CDR3 sequence is 15 residues long. Germline V gene lookup returns CDR1 MGHDK and CDR2 SYGVNS. The CDR3 protein is CASSEGRTSGNEQFF. The CDR3 DNA reads TGTGCCAGCAGTGAAGGACGGACTAGCGGGAATGAGCAGTTCTTC.

Concerning this clonotype: A much larger clone sits a single nucleotide away, making a read error possible. The chain couples TRBV7-2 to TRBJ1-5; perhaps TRBD1 as D (5 bases). The CDR3 is 13 amino acids. Trimming removed 5 bases at V and 5 bases at J, with 10 bases between. In germline, CDR1 is SGHTA, CDR2 FQGNSA. CDR3 loop: CASSSRADQPQHF. The CDR3 DNA reads as TGTGCCAGCAGCAGCAGGGCGGATCAGCCCCAGCATTTT.